What follows are 12 T cell receptor beta chains derived from one specimen sequenced in a study of blood T cells in healthy people across ages. Primers used in a second PCR of roughly 7 to 12 cycles were a sample-barcoded 5' primer and a J-beta primer mix. One entry per CDR3 protein results from TCRdb running MiXCR on the 5' RACE reads. The repertoire has hundreds of thousands of distinct CDR3 sequences, approximately 30% of them found once; the top ten carry over 15%. The material sequenced was blood. The receptors were sampled from a woman older than 75 in good health.

The table lists this clonotype with many counts. V is TRBV20-1 and J is TRBJ2-7, with D possibly TRBD1 on 6 matching bases. CDR3 length equals 14 residues. Trimming removed 5 bases from V and 3 bases from J, with 17 bases in between. Germline assignment: CDR1 DFQATT and CDR2 SNEGSKA (reference sequence). CDR3 in amino acids: CSAPRPGDFYEQYF. In DNA form, the CDR3 reads TGCAGTGCTCCCCGCCCAGGGGATTTCTACGAGCAGTACTTC.

About this clonotype itself: A much larger clonotype is one base distant, so this may be a read error. This chain links TRBV7-9 with TRBJ2-6; no firm D call. The CDR3 runs to 16 residues. The V gene's germline CDR1 is SEHNR and CDR2 FQNEAQ (reference sequence). Trimming shortened V by 5 bases and J by 2 bases, and 13 bases separated the two germline ends. DNA for the CDR3: TGTGCCAGCAGCCCGGTACTCAGGCCTGGGGCCAACGTCCTGACTTTC. This gives the protein CASSPVLRPGANVLTF.

In this sample, this clonotype turned up once. One end of the junction does not line up with germline, which may come from a read error. The chain joins TRBV20-1 to TRBJ2-1; perhaps TRBD2 as D (6 bases). This CDR3 spans 14 amino acids. CDR1 is DFQATT and CDR2 is SNEGSKA in the germline V gene (reference sequence). In nucleotides, the CDR3 is TGCAGTGCTAGGGCGGGACTTACCTACGATGAGCAGTTCTTC. Residues: CSARAGLTYDEQFF.

This sequence joins TRBV29-1 and TRBJ2-6; 7 nucleotides line up with TRBD1. CDR1 and CDR2 (germline): SQVTM, ANQGSEA. This CDR3 is 18 amino acids long. Unmatched junction bases numbered 11, after V lost 0 bases and J lost 3 bases. The CDR3 DNA reads as TGCAGCGTTGAAGACTACAGGGGATGGGTGTTTGGGGCCAACGTCCTGACTTTC. Protein product: CSVEDYRGWVFGANVLTF.

This clonotype was counted at least ten times. The chain employs TRBV6-5 and TRBJ1-2; tentatively, D is TRBD1 (6 bases). From germline, CDR1 is MNHEY and CDR2 SVGAGI. This CDR3 comprises 13 residues. V lost 5 bases to trimming and J lost 3 bases, with 10 bases between them. In DNA, the CDR3 is TGTGCCAGCAGTCCCGGACAGTACTATGGCTACACCTTC. This sequence encodes CASSPGQYYGYTF.

Remarks on this clonotype: A read error may be the cause here, since a much bigger clone is one base away. V usage is TRBV7-2 and J usage is TRBJ1-2, with 8 bases lining up with TRBD1. Trimming at V came to 1 base and at J to 4 bases, leaving 5 bases not matched to a gene. CDR3 length equals 15 residues. The germline V gene encodes CDR1 SGHTA and CDR2 FQGNSA. This CDR3 reads CASSLGAGGGYGYTF. The CDR3 region has the DNA TGTGCCAGCAGCTTAGGTGCAGGGGGCGGCTATGGCTACACCTTC.

This clonotype occurred many times. The chain recombines TRBV5-1 with TRBJ2-5; 7 bases line up with TRBD2. The CDR3 has 14 residues. From germline, CDR1 is SGHRS and CDR2 YFSETQ. V shed 4 bases, J shed 5 bases, and the junction held 8 bases outside the gene matches. In nucleotides, the CDR3 is TGCGCCAGCAGCCCGGAGGAGCGGGGTGAGACCCAGTACTTC. This encodes CASSPEERGETQYF.

The V and J genes are TRBV19 and TRBJ1-5; 7 nucleotides agree with TRBD1. The J segment lost 3 bases and the V segment lost 3 bases, leaving 8 bases of the junction unmatched. The CDR3 has 16 amino acids. The germline CDR1 and CDR2 sequences are LNHDA and SQIVND (reference sequence). In nucleotides, the CDR3 is TGTGCCAGTAGTATCTATCCGGGACAGTACAATCAGCCCCAGCATTTT. Its protein is CASSIYPGQYNQPQHF.

Worth noting for this clonotype: This may come from a read error, since a much larger clone is one base off. The chain carries TRBV27 and TRBJ2-7, with D uncertain. This CDR3 contains 13 residues. From germline, CDR1 is MNHEY and CDR2 SMNVEV (reference sequence). In DNA form, the CDR3 reads TGTGCCGGCAGTTCGGCAGGATCCTACGAGCAGTACTTC. Translated: CAGSSAGSYEQYF.

At least ten counts were recorded for this clonotype. The junction shows a germline mismatch at one end, possibly a read error. The chain uses TRBV4-1 and TRBJ1-1; 7 positions match TRBD1. Germline lookup yields CDR1 MGHRA and CDR2 YSYEKL. CDR3 size: 13 residues. The CDR3 DNA is TGTGCCAGCAGCCAAGGGGGCAACACTGAAGCTTTCTTT. Its translation is CASSQGGNTEAFF.

This clonotype showed up just a few times. Possible read error: a much larger clone is one base away. V usage is TRBV20-1 and J usage is TRBJ1-5; possible D gene TRBD1, 6 bases. Germline-derived CDR1 and CDR2 are DFQATT and SNEGSKA (reference sequence). V was clipped by 1 base and J by 10 bases, with 20 bases between them. The CDR3 extends over 15 amino acids. As DNA, the CDR3 is TGCAGTGCTAGAGCCCCCGGACAGACGACCCGCCCCCAGCATTTT. Translating gives CSARAPGQTTRPQHF.

Comments on this clonotype: A junction boundary mismatches the germline segment, possibly from a read error. This chain joins TRBV7-2 and TRBJ1-2; unclear D gene. The CDR3 length is 13 residues. Germline V lookup: CDR1 SGHTA, CDR2 FQGNSA. CDR3 nucleotides: TGTGCCAGCAACTTAGCGTTAGGGAGTGGCTACACCTTC. Translated: CASNLALGSGYTF. Full variable domain (outside the CDR3, taken from reference TRBV7-2 and TRBJ1-2): GAGVSQSPSNKVTEKGKDVELRCDPISGHTALYWYRQSLGQGLEFLIYFQGNSAPDKSGLPSDRFSAERTGGSVSTLTIQRTQQEDSAVYLCASNLALGSGYTFGSGTRLTVV.